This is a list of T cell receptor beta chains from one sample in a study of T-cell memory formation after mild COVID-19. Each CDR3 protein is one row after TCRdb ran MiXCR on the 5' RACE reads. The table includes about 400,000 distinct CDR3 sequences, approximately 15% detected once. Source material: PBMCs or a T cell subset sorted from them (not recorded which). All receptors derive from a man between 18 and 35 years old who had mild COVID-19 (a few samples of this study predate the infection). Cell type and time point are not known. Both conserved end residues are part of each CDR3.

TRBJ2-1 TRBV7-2 CASSLTPSGEQFF
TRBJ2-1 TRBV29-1 CSVVGSPKGAYNEQFF
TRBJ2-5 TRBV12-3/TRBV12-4 CASSFGQKETQYF
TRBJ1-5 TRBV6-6 CASSWDSPRSNQPQHF
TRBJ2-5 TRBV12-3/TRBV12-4 CASSLITKETQYF
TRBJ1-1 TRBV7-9 CASSSQSKGGTEAFF
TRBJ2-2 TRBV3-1 CASSQSGGAAGELFF
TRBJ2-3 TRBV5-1 CASSVDVNTDTQYF
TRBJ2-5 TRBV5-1 CASSSIFGYQETQYF
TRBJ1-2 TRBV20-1 CSAGDSPGDGYTF
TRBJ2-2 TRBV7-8 CASSLRLLGGASTGELFF
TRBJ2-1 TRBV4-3 CASSQDSYNEQFF
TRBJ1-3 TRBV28 CASSLRFSGNTIYF
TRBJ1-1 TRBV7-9 CASSLVSVEAFF
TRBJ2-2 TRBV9 CASSAQGRTTGELFF
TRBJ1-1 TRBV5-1 CASSLESHRGRDTEAFF
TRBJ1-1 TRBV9 CASSVEGRMNTEAFF
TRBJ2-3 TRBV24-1 CATSETSGGSTDTQYF
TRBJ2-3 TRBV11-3 CASSPGLAGGETSTDTQYF
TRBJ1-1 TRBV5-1 CASSFDAGPRSRMNTEAFF
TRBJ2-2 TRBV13 CASSPPTGGGELFF
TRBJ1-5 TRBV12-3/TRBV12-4 CASSSYPQPQHF
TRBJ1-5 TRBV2 CAIRAGPGQPQHF
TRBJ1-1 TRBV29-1 CSVLGEDTEAFF
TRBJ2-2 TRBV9 CASSTTGSVAGELFF